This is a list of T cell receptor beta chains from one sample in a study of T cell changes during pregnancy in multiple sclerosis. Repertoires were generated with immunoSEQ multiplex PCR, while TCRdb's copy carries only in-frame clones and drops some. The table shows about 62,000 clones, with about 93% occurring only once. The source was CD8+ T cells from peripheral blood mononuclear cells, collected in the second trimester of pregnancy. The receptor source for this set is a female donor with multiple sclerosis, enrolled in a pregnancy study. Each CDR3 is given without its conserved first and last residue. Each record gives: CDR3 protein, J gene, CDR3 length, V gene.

ASSRGLADYNEQF	TRBJ2-1	13	TRBV19
ASSSGQQDYEQY	TRBJ2-7	12	TRBV27
ASSLTSGISYEQF	TRBJ2-1	13	TRBV6-5
ASSWGQGLSGNTIY	TRBJ1-3	14	TRBV5-8
ASSLAAKTSRDRELF	TRBJ2-2	15	TRBV5-5
ASSPPRRGNTDTQY	TRBJ2-3	14	TRBV13
ASSSGQGRTGELF	TRBJ2-2	13	TRBV7-9
ASSSRFRYGYT	TRBJ1-2	11	TRBV28
ASTMTGSWDTQY	TRBJ2-3	12	TRBV5-1
ASSLSTSGSTDTQY	TRBJ2-3	14	TRBV5-4
ASRITSGGYNEQF	TRBJ2-1	13	TRBV2
ASSELAGGFEQY	TRBJ2-7	12	TRBV2
ASSLSAGDYGYT	TRBJ1-2	12	TRBV5-4
ASSGPGAPYNEQF	TRBJ2-1	13	TRBV2
SVLGLDYEQY	TRBJ2-7	10	TRBV29-1
AWSGTSAYNEQF	TRBJ2-1	12	TRBV30
SATGGGNQPQH	TRBJ1-5	11	TRBV29-1
ASSGLATTGELF	TRBJ2-2	12	TRBV6-5
ASNDRVAYTEAF	TRBJ1-1	12	TRBV2
ASRLAGYWNEQF	TRBJ2-1	12	TRBV6-1
ASSQGVRGYEQY	TRBJ2-7	12	TRBV4-1
ASSQDRTAYEKLF	TRBJ1-4	13	TRBV14
ASRPPGLAEETQY	TRBJ2-5	13	TRBV27
ASSRGQGASYGYT	TRBJ1-2	13	TRBV7-2
ASQQGVNTEAF	TRBJ1-1	11	TRBV2
ASSTLAGPTDTQY	TRBJ2-3	13	TRBV27
ASSLGTRLTDTQY	TRBJ2-3	13	TRBV7-9
ASSPGWGGNYGYT	TRBJ1-2	13	TRBV5-1
ASSLYSGRAGSYNEQF	TRBJ2-1	16	TRBV5-1
AGWEGGKAF	TRBJ1-1	9	TRBV5-4
ASSSSGGLEIDTEAF	TRBJ1-1	15	TRBV5-1
TSSPTSDYEQY	TRBJ2-7	11	TRBV1
ASTEWGTGHVEAF	TRBJ1-1	13	TRBV5-4
ASSHRALNYGYT	TRBJ1-2	12	TRBV27
ASSVALAGNNEQF	TRBJ2-1	13	TRBV6-1
ASSPRTSGSYNEQF	TRBJ2-1	14	TRBV19
ASSSGTGAYEQY	TRBJ2-7	12	TRBV19
ASSEGQDTGELF	TRBJ2-2	12	TRBV25-1
ASSPTEGGQGYT	TRBJ1-2	12	TRBV7-9
ASSLRTINEQF	TRBJ2-1	11	TRBV27
ASSLGVGGGKETQY	TRBJ2-5	14	TRBV11-2